What follows are 13 T cell receptor beta chains derived from one specimen sequenced in a study of Ad26.COV2.S vaccination and SARS-CoV-2 variants. Treatment specified: roughly 20 received Ad26.COV2.S at low or high dose, single or two shots; roughly five received placebo; per-sample allocation not given. Vaccine and placebo recipients were sampled on day 63 after the first injection. The repertoire was sequenced with immunoSEQ multiplex PCR; TCRdb's copy has only in-frame clones and lacks some. Among around 350,000 clones listed, about 85% were seen once. Sequencing used peripheral blood, obtained in a trial of Ad26.COV2.S vaccine versus placebo. The receptors here all came from a person between 18 and 65 years old who received the Ad26.COV2.S COVID-19 vaccine or a placebo.

This chain links TRBV28 with TRBJ2-5; the match to TRBD2 covers 8 bases. CDR3 size: 12 residues. V shed 8 bases and J 4 bases; nucleotides not matched to a gene: 3. The germline V gene encodes CDR1 MDHEN and CDR2 SYDVKM. CDR3 protein: CASQTSAETQYF. The CDR3 region has the DNA TGTGCCAGCCAGACTAGCGCAGAGACCCAGTACTTC.

The chain employs TRBV19 and TRBJ1-6; D gene unclear. V was shortened by 9 bases and J by 6 bases, with 15 bases between the two germline ends. The CDR3 sequence is 14 residues long. Germline V gives CDR1 LNHDA, CDR2 SQIVND (reference sequence). The CDR3 DNA reads as TGTGCCAGCAGTGTACCCCGACGTAATTCACCCCTCCACTTT. It yields the protein CASSVPRRNSPLHF.

This chain joins TRBV6-5 and TRBJ1-2; TRBD1 matches 9 bases. The CDR3 totals 14 residues. From germline, CDR1 is MNHEY and CDR2 SVGAGI. V shed 1 base and J 4 bases; nucleotides not matched to a gene: 1. The CDR3 region is CASSYLGQGYGYTF. CDR3 sequence (DNA): TGTGCCAGCAGTTACTTGGGACAGGGCTATGGCTACACCTTC.

The chain recombines TRBV6-2 or TRBV6-3 with TRBJ1-1; 8 positions agree with TRBD1. Losses at the gene ends were 2 bases for V and 6 bases for J; bases not matched to a gene: 11. CDR1 is MNHEY and CDR2 is SVGEGT in the germline V gene. The CDR3 is 16 residues long. The CDR3 spells CASSYGPGQGSAEAFF. The CDR3 bases are TGTGCCAGCAGTTACGGTCCCGGACAGGGTTCAGCTGAAGCTTTCTTT.

This clone was found a few times. V and J are TRBV14 and TRBJ2-6; TRBD1 matches at 10 bases. The V and J ends lost 0 bases and 12 bases, in that order; junction bases with no gene match: 5. The CDR3 has 15 amino acids. CDR1 is SGHDN, CDR2 FVKESK, per germline. The CDR3 spells CASSQDSTGGRVLTF. CDR3 coding DNA: TGTGCCAGCAGCCAAGATTCGACAGGGGGCCGCGTCCTGACTTTC.

The V call is TRBV5-1, the J call TRBJ2-5, with TRBD2 matching over 8 bases. J was trimmed by 2 bases and V by 0 bases; bases with no gene match: 6. Germline V CDR1 and CDR2: SGHRS, YFSETQ. This CDR3 comprises 16 residues. CDR3: CASSLAGTSGQETQYF. The CDR3 DNA sequence: TGCGCCAGCAGCTTGGCCGGTACTAGCGGACAAGAGACCCAGTACTTC. Full variable domain (remainder filled in from reference TRBV5-1 and TRBJ2-5): KAGVTQTPRYLIKTRGQQVTLSCSPISGHRSVSWYQQTPGQGLQFLFEYFSETQRNKGNFPGRFSGRQFSNSRSEMNVSTLELGDSALYLCASSLAGTSGQETQYFGPGTRLLVL.

This chain uses TRBV6-1 with TRBJ2-1, with 8 nucleotides matching TRBD1. This CDR3 comprises 15 residues. V shed 3 bases and J 2 bases; nucleotides not matched to a gene: 3. Germline V gene lookup returns CDR1 MNHNS and CDR2 SASEGT. The DNA for the CDR3 is TGTGCCAGCAGTGAGACAGGGGTCACCTACAATGAGCAGTTCTTC. Encoded protein: CASSETGVTYNEQFF.

V and J are TRBV19 and TRBJ2-3; TRBD2 might be the D (6 bases). Germline lookup yields CDR1 LNHDA and CDR2 SQIVND (reference sequence). This CDR3 spans 15 amino acids. The V and J ends lost 4 bases and 1 base respectively, with 12 bases between them. CDR3 sequence (DNA): TGTGCCAGTAGTACGACCCCGGGGGGCACAGATACGCAGTATTTT. This gives the protein CASSTTPGGTDTQYF.

This chain connects TRBV11-2 to TRBJ2-4, with 7 positions matching TRBD2. CDR1 is SGHAT, CDR2 FQNNGV, per germline. CDR3 length equals 16 residues. The V gene end was trimmed by 4 bases and the J gene end by 1 base; junction bases not matched to a gene: 7. The CDR3 DNA sequence: TGTGCCAGCAGCTATTACCGGGAGGTGGCCAAAAACATTCAGTACTTC. This translates into CASSYYREVAKNIQYF. Supplemented by reference TRBV11-2 and TRBJ2-4, the full variable domain reads EAGVAQSPRYKIIEKRQSVAFWCNPISGHATLYWYQQILGQGPKLLIQFQNNGVVDDSQLPKDRFSAERLKGVDSTLKIQPAKLEDSAVYLCASSYYREVAKNIQYFGAGTRLSVL.

The chain uses TRBV15 and TRBJ2-7; D unclear. Trimming left V 0 bases short and J 3 bases short, with 12 bases between. The germline V gene has CDR1 LNHNV and CDR2 YYDKDF (reference sequence). The length of the CDR3 is 15 residues. The DNA of the CDR3 is TGTGCCACCAGCAGAGATAGGGTTGGCAGCTACGAGCAGTACTTC. Translation gives CATSRDRVGSYEQYF. The full variable domain, in which reference TRBV15 and TRBJ2-7 provide the parts outside the CDR3, is DAMVIQNPRYQVTQFGKPVTLSCSQTLNHNVMYWYQQKSSQAPKLLFHYYDKDFNNEADTPDNFQSRRPNTSFCFLDIRSPGLGDTAMYLCATSRDRVGSYEQYFGPGTRLTVT.

V gene TRBV5-4 combines with J gene TRBJ2-4, with D perhaps matching TRBD2 (6 bases). Per germline, CDR1 SGHNT and CDR2 YYREEE (reference sequence). Trimming took 0 bases from V and 0 from J, leaving 13 bases between them. There are 17 residues in the CDR3. The CDR3 nucleotides are TGTGCCAGCAGCTTGGCGACGCGGGGACTAGCCAAAAACATTCAGTACTTC. Translated, it gives CASSLATRGLAKNIQYF.

V is TRBV5-1 and J is TRBJ2-5, with TRBD1 identical over 7 bases. The CDR3 loop spans 13 amino acids. The junction had 3 bases not matched to a gene; V was cut back by 4 bases and J by 3 bases. Germline CDR1 and CDR2: SGHRS and YFSETQ. The chain's CDR3 is CASSLGQEETQYF. CDR3 in DNA: TGCGCCAGCAGCCTTGGACAGGAAGAGACCCAGTACTTC.

The chain employs TRBV19 and TRBJ1-1; TRBD1 might be the D (5 bases). The V end was cut by 6 bases, the J end by 0 bases, with 11 bases between. CDR3 length: 14 amino acids. Germline values: CDR1 LNHDA, CDR2 SQIVND (reference sequence). The CDR3 DNA is TGTGCCAGTAGACGGACACTTATGAACACTGAAGCTTTCTTT. Translated: CASRRTLMNTEAFF.